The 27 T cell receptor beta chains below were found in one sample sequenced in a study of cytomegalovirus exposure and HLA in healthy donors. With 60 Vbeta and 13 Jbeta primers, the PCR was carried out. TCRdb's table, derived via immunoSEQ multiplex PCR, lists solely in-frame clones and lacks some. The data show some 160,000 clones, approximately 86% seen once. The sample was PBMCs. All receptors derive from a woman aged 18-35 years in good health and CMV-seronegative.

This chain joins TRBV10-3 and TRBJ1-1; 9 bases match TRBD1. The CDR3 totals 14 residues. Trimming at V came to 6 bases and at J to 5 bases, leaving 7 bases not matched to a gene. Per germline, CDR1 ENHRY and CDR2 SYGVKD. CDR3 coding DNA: TGTGCCATCAGCGTGGACAGGGGTTGGACTGAAGCTTTCTTT. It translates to CAISVDRGWTEAFF.

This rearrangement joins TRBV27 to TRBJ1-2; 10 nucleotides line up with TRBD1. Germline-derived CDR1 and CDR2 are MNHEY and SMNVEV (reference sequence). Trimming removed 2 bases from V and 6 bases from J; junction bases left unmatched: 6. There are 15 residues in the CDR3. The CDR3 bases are TGTGCCAGCAGTTTAGAGACAGGGGGCTTCGATGGCTACACCTTC. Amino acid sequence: CASSLETGGFDGYTF.

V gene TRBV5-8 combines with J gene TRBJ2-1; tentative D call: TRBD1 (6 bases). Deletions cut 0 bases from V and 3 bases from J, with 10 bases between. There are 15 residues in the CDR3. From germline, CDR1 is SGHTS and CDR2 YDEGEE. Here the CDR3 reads CASSLEVGGYNEQFF. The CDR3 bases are TGTGCCAGCAGCTTGGAGGTAGGGGGCTACAATGAGCAGTTCTTC. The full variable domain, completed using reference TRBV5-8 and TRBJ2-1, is EAGVTQSPTHLIKTRGQQATLRCSPISGHTSVYWYQQALGLGLQFLLWYDEGEERNRGNFPPRFSGRQFPNYSSELNVNALELEDSALYLCASSLEVGGYNEQFFGPGTRLTVL.

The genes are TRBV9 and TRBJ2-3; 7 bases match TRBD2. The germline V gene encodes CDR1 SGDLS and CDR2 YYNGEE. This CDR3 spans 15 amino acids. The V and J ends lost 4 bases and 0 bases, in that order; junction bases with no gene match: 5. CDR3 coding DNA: TGTGCCAGCAGCCCGGGGGGATTAAGCACAGATACGCAGTATTTT. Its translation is CASSPGGLSTDTQYF.

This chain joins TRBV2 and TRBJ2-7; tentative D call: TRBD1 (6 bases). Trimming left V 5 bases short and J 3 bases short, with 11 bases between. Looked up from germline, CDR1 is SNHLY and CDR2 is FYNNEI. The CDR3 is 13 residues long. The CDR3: CASSWDIFYEQYF. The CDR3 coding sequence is TGTGCCAGCAGTTGGGACATATTCTACGAGCAGTACTTC.

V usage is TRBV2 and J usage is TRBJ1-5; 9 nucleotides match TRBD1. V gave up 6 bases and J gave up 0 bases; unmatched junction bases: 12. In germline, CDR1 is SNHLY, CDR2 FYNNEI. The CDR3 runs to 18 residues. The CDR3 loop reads CASSNLGQGRYSNQPQHF. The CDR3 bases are TGTGCCAGCAGCAATCTGGGACAGGGACGGTATAGCAATCAGCCCCAGCATTTT.

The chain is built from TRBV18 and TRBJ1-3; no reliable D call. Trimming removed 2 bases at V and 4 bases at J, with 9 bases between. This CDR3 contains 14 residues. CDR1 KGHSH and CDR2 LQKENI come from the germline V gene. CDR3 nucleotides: TGTGCCAGCTCACCAAGACAAGCCGGAAACACCATATATTTT. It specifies CASSPRQAGNTIYF.

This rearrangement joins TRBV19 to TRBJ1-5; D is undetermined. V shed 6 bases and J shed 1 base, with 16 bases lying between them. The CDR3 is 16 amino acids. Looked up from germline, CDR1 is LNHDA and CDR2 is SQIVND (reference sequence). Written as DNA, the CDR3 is TGTGCCAGTAGCCCTCCACAGATGTGGAGCAATCAGCCCCAGCATTTT. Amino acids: CASSPPQMWSNQPQHF.

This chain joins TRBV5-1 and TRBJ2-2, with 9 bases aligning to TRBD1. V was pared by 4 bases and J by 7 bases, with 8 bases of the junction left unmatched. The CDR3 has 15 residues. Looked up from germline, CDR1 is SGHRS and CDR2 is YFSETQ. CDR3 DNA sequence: TGCGCCAGCAGCAACGGACAGGGGAGGGACGGGGAGCTGTTTTTT. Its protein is CASSNGQGRDGELFF.

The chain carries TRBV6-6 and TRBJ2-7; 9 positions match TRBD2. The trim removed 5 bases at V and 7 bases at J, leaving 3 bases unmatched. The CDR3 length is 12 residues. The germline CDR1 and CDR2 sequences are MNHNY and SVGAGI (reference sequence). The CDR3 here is CASSNLAGEQYF. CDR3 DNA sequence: TGTGCCAGCAGTAACCTAGCGGGAGAGCAGTACTTC.

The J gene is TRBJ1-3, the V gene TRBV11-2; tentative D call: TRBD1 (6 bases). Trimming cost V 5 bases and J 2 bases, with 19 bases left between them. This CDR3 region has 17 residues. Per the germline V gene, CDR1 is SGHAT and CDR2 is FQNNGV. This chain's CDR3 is CASSGAPGQLTGNTIYF. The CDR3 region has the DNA TGTGCCAGCAGCGGGGCCCCGGGACAACTGACTGGAAACACCATATATTTT.

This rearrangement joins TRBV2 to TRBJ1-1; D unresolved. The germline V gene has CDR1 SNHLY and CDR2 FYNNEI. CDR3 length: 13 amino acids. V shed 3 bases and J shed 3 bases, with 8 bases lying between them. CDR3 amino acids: CASSETQYTEAFF. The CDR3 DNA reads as TGTGCCAGCAGTGAGACACAATACACTGAAGCTTTCTTT. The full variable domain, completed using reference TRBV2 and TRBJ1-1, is EPEVTQTPSHQVTQMGQEVILRCVPISNHLYFYWYRQILGQKVEFLVSFYNNEISEKSEIFDDQFSVERPDGSNFTLKIRSTKLEDSAMYFCASSETQYTEAFFGQGTRLTVV.

This CDR3 reads CASSLIGTNEKLFF. CDR3 DNA sequence: TGTGCCAGCAGCTTAATCGGAACTAATGAAAAACTGTTTTTT. The chain combines TRBV5-4 with TRBJ1-4; D is unclear. The germline CDR1 and CDR2 sequences are SGHNT and YYREEE (reference sequence). The CDR3 is made up of 14 amino acids. The V end was cut by 2 bases, the J end by 1 base, with 6 bases between.

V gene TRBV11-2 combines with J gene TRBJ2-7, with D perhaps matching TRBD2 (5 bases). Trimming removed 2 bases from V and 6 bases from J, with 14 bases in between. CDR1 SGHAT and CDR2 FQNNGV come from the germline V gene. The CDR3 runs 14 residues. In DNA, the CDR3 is TGTGCCAGCAGCTTAATCAGGTCAGGAGGCGAGCAGTACTTC. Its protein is CASSLIRSGGEQYF.

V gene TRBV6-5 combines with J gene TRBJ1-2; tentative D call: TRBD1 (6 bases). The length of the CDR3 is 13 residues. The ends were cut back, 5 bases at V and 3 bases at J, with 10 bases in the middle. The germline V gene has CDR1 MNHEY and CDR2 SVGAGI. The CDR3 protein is CASSPRTDYGYTF. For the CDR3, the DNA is TGTGCCAGCAGTCCCAGGACAGACTATGGCTACACCTTC.

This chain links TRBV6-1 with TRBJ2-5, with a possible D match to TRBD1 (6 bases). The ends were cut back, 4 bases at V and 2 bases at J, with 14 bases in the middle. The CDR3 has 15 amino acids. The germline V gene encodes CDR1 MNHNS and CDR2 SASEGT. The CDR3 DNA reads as TGTGCCAGCAGTGTTATGTTGACAGGACAAGAGACCCAGTACTTC. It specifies CASSVMLTGQETQYF.

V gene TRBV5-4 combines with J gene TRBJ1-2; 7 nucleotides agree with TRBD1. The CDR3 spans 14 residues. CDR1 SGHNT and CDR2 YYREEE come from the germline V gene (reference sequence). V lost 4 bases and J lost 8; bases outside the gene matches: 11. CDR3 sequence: CASSPGQVVSGYTF. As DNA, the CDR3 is TGTGCCAGCAGCCCAGGACAGGTCGTTTCCGGCTACACCTTC.

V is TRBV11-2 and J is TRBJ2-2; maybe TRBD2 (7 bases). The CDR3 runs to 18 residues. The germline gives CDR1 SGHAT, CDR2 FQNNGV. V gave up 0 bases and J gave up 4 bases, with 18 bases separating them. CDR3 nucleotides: TGTGCCAGCAGCTTAGAAGCCATGGGGGGGGCCGGCACCGGGGAGCTGTTTTTT. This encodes CASSLEAMGGAGTGELFF.

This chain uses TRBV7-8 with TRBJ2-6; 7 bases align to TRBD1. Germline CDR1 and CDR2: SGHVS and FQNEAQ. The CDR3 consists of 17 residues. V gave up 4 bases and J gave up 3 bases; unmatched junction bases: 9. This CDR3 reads CASSWFTGVGGANVLTF. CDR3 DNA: TGTGCCAGCAGCTGGTTTACAGGGGTCGGTGGGGCCAACGTCCTGACTTTC.

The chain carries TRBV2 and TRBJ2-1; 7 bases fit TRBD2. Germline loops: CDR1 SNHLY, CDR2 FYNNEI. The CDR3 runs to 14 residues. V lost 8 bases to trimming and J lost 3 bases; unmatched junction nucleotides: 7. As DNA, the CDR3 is TGTGCCAGCTGGAGCGGGGCCAACTACAATGAGCAGTTCTTC. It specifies CASWSGANYNEQFF.

CDR3 nucleotides: TGTGCCAGCAGCTTAGGAGGGGGCGAACAGCCCCAGCATTTT. Protein sequence: CASSLGGGEQPQHF. The chain joins TRBV5-6 to TRBJ1-5; 7 nucleotides line up with TRBD1. The V gene end was trimmed by 2 bases and the J gene end by 7 bases; junction bases not matched to a gene: 6. The CDR3 has 14 amino acids. Looked up from germline, CDR1 is SGHDT and CDR2 is YYEEEE.

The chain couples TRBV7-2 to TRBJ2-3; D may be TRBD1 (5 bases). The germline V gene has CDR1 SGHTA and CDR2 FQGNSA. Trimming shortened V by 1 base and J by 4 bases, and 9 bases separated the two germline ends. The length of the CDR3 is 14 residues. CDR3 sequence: CASSLGSRADTQYF. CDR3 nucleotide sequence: TGTGCCAGCAGCTTAGGTAGCAGGGCAGATACGCAGTATTTT.

The CDR3 is CASSTRPPGTPNALGNTIYF. CDR3 DNA sequence: TGTGCCAGCTCAACTCGTCCCCCCGGGACACCCAACGCACTCGGAAACACCATATATTTT. The genes are TRBV9 and TRBJ1-3, with TRBD1 as a possible D gene (6 bases). Per germline, CDR1 SGDLS and CDR2 YYNGEE. V was pared by 7 bases and J by 4 bases, with 33 bases between. CDR3 length: 20 amino acids. Supplemented by reference TRBV9 and TRBJ1-3, the full variable domain reads DSGVTQTPKHLITATGQRVTLRCSPRSGDLSVYWYQQSLDQGLQFLIQYYNGEERAKGNILERFSAQQFPDLHSELNLSSLELGDSALYFCASSTRPPGTPNALGNTIYFGEGSWLTVV.

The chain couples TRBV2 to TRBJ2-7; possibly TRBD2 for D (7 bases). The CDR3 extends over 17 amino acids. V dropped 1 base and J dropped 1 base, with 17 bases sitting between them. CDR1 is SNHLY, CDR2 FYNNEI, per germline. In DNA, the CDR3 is TGTGCCAGCAGTGAAGGCGGGAGAGGGGGGGGATCCTACGAGCAGTACTTC. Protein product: CASSEGGRGGGSYEQYF.

As DNA, the CDR3 is TGTGCCAGCAGCTTAGAATCGTCCGCCCAGGGGTTTTATGGCTACACCTTC. Translation gives CASSLESSAQGFYGYTF. This chain uses TRBV7-9 with TRBJ1-2; tentatively, D is TRBD1 (6 bases). Trimming removed 1 base from V and 5 bases from J, with 20 bases in between. Germline loops: CDR1 SEHNR, CDR2 FQNEAQ (reference sequence). The CDR3 totals 17 residues.

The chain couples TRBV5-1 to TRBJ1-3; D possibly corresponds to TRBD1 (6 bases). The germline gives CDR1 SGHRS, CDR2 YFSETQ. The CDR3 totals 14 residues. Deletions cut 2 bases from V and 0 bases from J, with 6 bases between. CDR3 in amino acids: CASSLQGSGNTIYF. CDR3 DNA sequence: TGCGCCAGCAGCTTACAGGGCTCTGGAAACACCATATATTTT.

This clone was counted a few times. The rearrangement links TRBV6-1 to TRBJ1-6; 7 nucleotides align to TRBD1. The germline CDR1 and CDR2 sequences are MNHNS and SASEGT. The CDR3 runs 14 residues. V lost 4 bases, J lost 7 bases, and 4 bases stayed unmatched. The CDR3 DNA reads TGTGCCAGCAGTGGAGACAGGGACAATTCACCCCTCCACTTT. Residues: CASSGDRDNSPLHF.